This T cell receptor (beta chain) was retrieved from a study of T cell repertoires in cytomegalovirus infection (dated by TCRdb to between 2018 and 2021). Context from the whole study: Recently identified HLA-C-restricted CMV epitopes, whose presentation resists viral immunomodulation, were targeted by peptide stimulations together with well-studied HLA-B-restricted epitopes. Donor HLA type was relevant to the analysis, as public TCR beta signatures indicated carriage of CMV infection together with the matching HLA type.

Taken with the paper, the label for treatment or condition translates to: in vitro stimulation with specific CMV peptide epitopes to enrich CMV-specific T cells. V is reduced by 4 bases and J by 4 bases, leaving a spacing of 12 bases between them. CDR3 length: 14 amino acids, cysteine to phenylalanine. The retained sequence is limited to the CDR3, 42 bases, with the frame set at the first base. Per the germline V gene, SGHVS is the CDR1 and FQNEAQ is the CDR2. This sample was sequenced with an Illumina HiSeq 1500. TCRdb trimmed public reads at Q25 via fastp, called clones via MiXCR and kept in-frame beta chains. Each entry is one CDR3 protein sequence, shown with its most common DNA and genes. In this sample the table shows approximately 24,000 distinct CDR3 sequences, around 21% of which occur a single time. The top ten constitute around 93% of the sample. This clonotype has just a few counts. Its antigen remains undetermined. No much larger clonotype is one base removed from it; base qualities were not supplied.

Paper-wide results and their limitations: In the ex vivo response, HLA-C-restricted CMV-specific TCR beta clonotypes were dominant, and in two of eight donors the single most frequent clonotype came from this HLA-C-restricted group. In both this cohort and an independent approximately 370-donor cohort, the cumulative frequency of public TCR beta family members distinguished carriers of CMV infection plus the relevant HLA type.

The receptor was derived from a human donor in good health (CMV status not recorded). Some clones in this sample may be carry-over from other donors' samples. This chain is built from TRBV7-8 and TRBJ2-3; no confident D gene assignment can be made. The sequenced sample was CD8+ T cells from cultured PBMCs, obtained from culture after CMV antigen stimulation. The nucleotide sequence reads TGTGCCAGCAGCTCCAGACTGGCTGCAGATACGCAGTATTTT. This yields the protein CASSSRLAADTQYF.